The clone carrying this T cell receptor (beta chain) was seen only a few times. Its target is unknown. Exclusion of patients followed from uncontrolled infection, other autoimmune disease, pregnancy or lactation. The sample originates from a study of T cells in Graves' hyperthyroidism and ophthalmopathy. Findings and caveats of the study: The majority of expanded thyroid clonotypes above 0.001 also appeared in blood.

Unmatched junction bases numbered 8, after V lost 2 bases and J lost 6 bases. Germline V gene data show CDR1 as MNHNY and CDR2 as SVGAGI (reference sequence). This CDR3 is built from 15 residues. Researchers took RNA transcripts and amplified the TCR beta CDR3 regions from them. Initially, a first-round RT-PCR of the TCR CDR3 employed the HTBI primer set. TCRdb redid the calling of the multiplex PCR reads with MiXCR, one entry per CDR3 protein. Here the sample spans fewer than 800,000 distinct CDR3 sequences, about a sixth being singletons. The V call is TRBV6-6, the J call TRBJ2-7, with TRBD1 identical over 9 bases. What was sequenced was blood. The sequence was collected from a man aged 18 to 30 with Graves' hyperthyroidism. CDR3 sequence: CASSYKGTGRGEQYF. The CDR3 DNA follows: TGTGCCAGCAGTTACAAAGGGACAGGGAGAGGCGAGCAGTACTTC.